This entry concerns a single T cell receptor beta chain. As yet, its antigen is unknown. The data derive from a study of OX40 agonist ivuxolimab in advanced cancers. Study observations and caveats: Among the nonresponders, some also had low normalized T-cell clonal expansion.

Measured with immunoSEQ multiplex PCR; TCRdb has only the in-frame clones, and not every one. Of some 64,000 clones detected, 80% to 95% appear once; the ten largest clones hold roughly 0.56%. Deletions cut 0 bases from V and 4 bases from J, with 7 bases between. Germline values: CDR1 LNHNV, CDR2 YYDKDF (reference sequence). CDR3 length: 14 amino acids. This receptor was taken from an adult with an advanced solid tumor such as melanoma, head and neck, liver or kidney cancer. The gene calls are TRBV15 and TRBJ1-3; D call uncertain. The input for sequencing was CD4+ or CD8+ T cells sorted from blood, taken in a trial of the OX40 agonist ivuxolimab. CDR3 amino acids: CATSRDRGGNTIYF. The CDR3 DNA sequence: TGTGCCACCAGCAGAGATCGTGGCGGAAACACCATATATTTT.